The clone carrying this T cell receptor beta chain has a single count. Its antigen is as yet unknown. Both 60 Vbeta primers and 13 Jbeta primers went into the PCR. Produced via immunoSEQ multiplex PCR; TCRdb's table is partial and in-frame only. The data hold roughly 68,000 clones, with roughly 80% observed a single time. This sample is drawn from a study of cytomegalovirus exposure and HLA in healthy donors. Study-wide context: The study placed approximately 81% of its approximately 400 genotyped donors in the Caucasian-associated ancestry cluster.

Study-wide results and limits: Analysis was carried out at a later point, and it linked a missense DCLRE1C variant to TCR beta V- and J-gene trimming. Generally TCR sequences proved uncommon, though certain public TCRs appeared in numerous donors. The authors assumed roughly uniform sequencing depth across donors for presence/absence analyses.

The CDR3 sequence is 17 residues long. Germline V gives CDR1 SGDLS, CDR2 YYNGEE. V was cut by 0 bases and J by 4 bases, with 19 bases left in between. The sequencing input was PBMCs. The sequence was collected from a young woman in good health and CMV-seropositive. V and J are TRBV9 and TRBJ1-1; a possible D gene is TRBD1 (5 bases). The CDR3 loop is CASSVGGRTMMGTEAFF. CDR3 coding DNA: TGTGCCAGCAGCGTAGGGGGCAGGACGATGATGGGCACTGAAGCTTTCTTT.